This TCR beta chain comes out of a study of cytomegalovirus exposure and HLA in healthy donors. The wider study: Some 85 million unique TCRs from HLA-typed donors were held in an early data release.

In the case of this clone: What it recognizes is unknown.

PCR involved 60 Vbeta and 13 Jbeta primers. The table came from immunoSEQ multiplex PCR; TCRdb's copy has only in-frame clones and leaves some out. The repertoire table contains 60,000 to 65,000 clones. This CDR3 is 15 amino acids long. The germline CDR1 and CDR2 sequences are MDHEN and SYDVKM. The germline V and J ends were trimmed by 6 bases and 4 bases, with 16 bases remaining between them. Overall study findings and caveats: Through in vitro validation, three CMV-associated chains were shown to be specific for CMV antigens. Cytomegalovirus-associated TCR beta chains were listed, numbering roughly 150.

This receptor was obtained from a man aged 30 to 45 in good health and CMV-seropositive. The specimen was PBMCs. The V call is TRBV28, the J call TRBJ2-1; D is possibly TRBD1 (6 bases). CDR3 DNA sequence: TGTGCCAGCAGACACGGGACGAGGGGGTACAATGAGCAGTTCTTC. It specifies CASRHGTRGYNEQFF.